These 10 T cell receptor beta chains were sequenced from one sample in a study of regulatory T cells in long-lasting Graves disease. The time point: newly diagnosed GD, antithyroid drugs for less than 3 months. Generation of the TCR library employed RNA extracted from PBMCs. In building TCR beta libraries, iRepertoire HTBI primers were used together with Arm-PCR of CDR3 regions. Each CDR3 protein gets one entry after TCRdb re-called the multiplex PCR reads with MiXCR. The sample yields hundreds of thousands of distinct CDR3 sequences, about 13% seen once. The sample was also linked to a second study, of T cells in Graves' hyperthyroidism and ophthalmopathy.

The sample in question was peripheral blood mononuclear cells (PBMCs), obtained at new diagnosis, from a patient treated with antithyroid drugs. The receptor source for this set is a man aged 25-45 years with Graves disease.

This clonotype was detected a few times. The chain is built from TRBV27 and TRBJ2-7; D is undetermined. Germline CDR1 reads MNHEY; CDR2 reads SMNVEV (reference sequence). V was clipped by 3 bases and J by 5 bases, with 11 bases between them. The CDR3 is 13 amino acids. CDR3 coding DNA: TGTGCCAGCAGTTTCTTGCCCAACAACGAGCAGTACTTC. As protein: CASSFLPNNEQYF.

On this clonotype: The likely explanation is a read error, given a far larger clone one base away. This chain uses TRBV13 with TRBJ2-7; no firm D call. V dropped 3 bases and J dropped 7 bases, with 16 bases sitting between them. This CDR3 is 14 amino acids long. CDR1 PRHDT and CDR2 FYEKMQ come from the germline V gene (reference sequence). The DNA for the CDR3 is TGTGCCAGCAGCTTCGAGCTCAAGGATAATGAGCAGTACTTC. Translated, it gives CASSFELKDNEQYF.

This clonotype was seen a handful of times. The chain recombines TRBV7-9 with TRBJ1-2; no reliable D call. CDR1 and CDR2 from the germline V gene are SEHNR and FQNEAQ (reference sequence). V lost 1 base and J lost 2, with 8 bases in between. The CDR3 contains 14 residues. CDR3: CASSLEARNYGYTF. CDR3 bases: TGTGCCAGCAGCTTAGAAGCCAGGAACTATGGCTACACCTTC.

A few counts support this clonotype. This may arise from a read error, as a much more abundant clone is one base away. Given the absence of the conserved phenylalanine or tryptophan at the CDR3 end, a read error is likely. The chain employs TRBV2 and TRBJ2-7; 9 positions match TRBD1. This CDR3 has 14 residues. Trimming removed 3 bases from V and 1 base from J; junction bases left unmatched: 1. Germline values: CDR1 SNHLY, CDR2 FYNNEI. The CDR3 nucleotides are TGTGCCAGCAGTGAGGGACAGGGATCCTACGAGCAGTACTCC. Amino acids: CASSEGQGSYEQYS.

This clonotype has ten or more counts. This rearrangement joins TRBV2 to TRBJ2-7; TRBD1 matches 7 bases. With V trimmed by 7 bases and J by 7 bases, 10 bases remained unmatched. The CDR3 extends over 13 amino acids. Germline CDR1 reads SNHLY; CDR2 reads FYNNEI. The CDR3: CASKGTAVFEQYF. The CDR3 region has the DNA TGTGCCAGCAAGGGGACAGCCGTTTTTGAGCAGTACTTC.

This clonotype came up many times. The V and J genes are TRBV3-1 and TRBJ1-1, with D perhaps matching TRBD1 (5 bases). V dropped 1 base and J dropped 5 bases, with 14 bases sitting between them. Germline CDR1 LGHDT, CDR2 YNNKEL (reference sequence). The CDR3 covers 15 residues. The chain's CDR3 is CASSQGLPGWTEAFF. CDR3 DNA: TGTGCCAGCAGCCAAGGGCTACCAGGGTGGACTGAAGCTTTCTTT.

The sample holds many counts of this clonotype. V and J are TRBV24-1 and TRBJ2-7; TRBD2 might be the D (6 bases). V shed 5 bases and J shed 1 base, with 11 bases lying between them. The CDR3 spans 14 residues. From germline, CDR1 is KGHDR and CDR2 SFDVKD. The CDR3 sequence is CATSARGRSYEQYF. The DNA of the CDR3 is TGTGCCACCAGTGCGCGGGGCCGATCCTACGAGCAGTACTTC.

This clonotype was observed many times. J is TRBJ2-7 and V is TRBV3-1, with D possibly matching TRBD1 (6 bases). CDR3 size: 14 residues. Germline loops: CDR1 LGHDT, CDR2 YNNKEL (reference sequence). V lost 2 bases and J lost 2, with 10 bases in between. CDR3 sequence (DNA): TGTGCCAGCAGCCAAAGGACAGCAGCCTACGAGCAGTACTTC. Encoded protein: CASSQRTAAYEQYF.

The chain couples TRBV5-1 to TRBJ2-5, with TRBD2 matching 11 bases. The V gene's germline CDR1 is SGHRS and CDR2 YFSETQ. The CDR3 loop spans 16 amino acids. Trimming cost V 1 base and J 3 bases; bases outside gene matches: 5. DNA for the CDR3: TGCGCCAGCAGCTTGAGGGGTAGCGGGAGGGAAGAGACCCAGTACTTC. Translating it yields CASSLRGSGREETQYF.

This clonotype was seen many times. The rearrangement uses TRBV19 and TRBJ2-1, with TRBD1 identical over 8 bases. V lost 4 bases to trimming and J lost 6 bases; unmatched junction nucleotides: 5. The CDR3 runs to 14 residues. Per germline, CDR1 LNHDA and CDR2 SQIVND (reference sequence). CDR3 protein: CASSTPDRGNEQFF. CDR3 DNA sequence: TGTGCCAGTAGTACCCCCGACAGGGGCAATGAGCAGTTCTTC.